These 6 T cell receptor beta chains were all obtained from the same sample, sequenced in a study of regulatory T cells in long-lasting Graves disease. Time point indicated: newly diagnosed GD, antithyroid drugs for less than 3 months. The TCR library was made from RNA extracted from PBMCs. Investigators prepared the TCR beta libraries by applying iRepertoire HTBI primers and Arm-PCR of CDR3 regions. Using its own MiXCR run on the multiplex PCR reads, TCRdb lists one record per CDR3 protein. The table records hundreds of thousands of distinct CDR3 sequences, about 15% of them present only once. These same data were also listed under a study on T cells in Graves' hyperthyroidism and ophthalmopathy.

This specimen was peripheral blood mononuclear cells (PBMCs), taken at new diagnosis, from a patient treated with antithyroid drugs. The receptor set was obtained from a man between 18 and 29 years old with Graves disease.

This clonotype was detected ten times or more. This chain connects TRBV5-1 to TRBJ1-4, with D perhaps matching TRBD1 (6 bases). The CDR3 is made up of 16 amino acids. Trimming took off 0 bases at V and 5 bases at J, with 14 bases between the two ends. Germline V CDR1 and CDR2: SGHRS, YFSETQ. CDR3 region: CASSLGQGLLNEKLFF. CDR3 coding DNA: TGCGCCAGCAGCTTGGGGCAGGGGCTTTTGAATGAAAAACTGTTTTTT.

The V and J genes are TRBV7-8 and TRBJ1-1; possible D gene TRBD1, 5 bases. Deletions cut 8 bases from V and 4 bases from J, with 20 bases between. This CDR3 is 15 amino acids long. Germline-derived CDR1 and CDR2 are SGHVS and FQNEAQ. The DNA for the CDR3 is TGTGCCAGCGGAAAAATGGGGGGTAGGATCACTGAAGCTTTCTTT. Its protein is CASGKMGGRITEAFF.

The chain is built from TRBV14 and TRBJ2-1; possibly TRBD2 for D (6 bases). V was pared by 4 bases and J by 6 bases, with 10 bases between. This CDR3 has 13 residues. Germline CDR1 and CDR2: SGHDN and FVKESK. The CDR3 protein is CASSLLEGNEQFF. For the CDR3, the DNA is TGTGCCAGCAGCCTCTTGGAGGGCAATGAGCAGTTCTTC.

This clonotype has at least ten counts. The rearrangement uses TRBV5-1 and TRBJ2-7, with 9 bases aligning to TRBD2. CDR3 length: 15 residues. CDR1 is SGHRS and CDR2 is YFSETQ in the germline V gene. V was pared by 4 bases and J by 2 bases, with 7 bases of the junction left unmatched. The DNA for the CDR3 is TGCGCCAGCAGCAGCGGACTAGCGCCTACCTACGAGCAGTACTTC. It is translated as CASSSGLAPTYEQYF.

Ten or more counts support this clonotype. The gene calls are TRBV20-1 and TRBJ2-1; 7 bases align to TRBD1. V trimming: 2 bases; J trimming: 7 bases; junction bases outside the gene matches: 5. This CDR3 contains 13 residues. CDR1 and CDR2 from the germline V gene are DFQATT and SNEGSKA (reference sequence). This CDR3 is CSARQTGVNEQFF. The CDR3 DNA is TGCAGTGCTAGACAAACAGGGGTAAATGAGCAGTTCTTC.

In this sample, this clonotype turned up many times. This rearrangement joins TRBV28 to TRBJ1-2; 8 nucleotides align to TRBD1. The CDR3 contains 14 residues. Germline V gene sequence: CDR1 MDHEN, CDR2 SYDVKM. V gave up 10 bases and J gave up 5 bases; unmatched junction bases: 12. This CDR3 is CATQRTGSGYGYTF. The CDR3 DNA follows: TGTGCCACCCAAAGGACAGGGTCCGGGTATGGCTACACCTTC.